One TCR beta chain is described in this entry. This CDR3 has 16 amino acids. Germline CDR1 reads LGHDT; CDR2 reads YNNKEL (reference sequence). J lost 5 bases, V lost 4 bases, and 8 bases had no gene match. The table came from immunoSEQ multiplex PCR; TCRdb's copy has only in-frame clones and leaves some out. Of a few hundred thousand clones detected, about 87% appear once; the ten largest clones hold roughly 4%. This sample was taken from a study of blood T cell repertoires in COVID-19. The sample taken for sequencing was peripheral blood. The gene calls are TRBV3-1 (or the pseudogene TRBV3-2) and TRBJ2-2; 9 nucleotides agree with TRBD1. The TCR comes from a man in his 60s who had recovered from COVID-19. The CDR3 DNA sequence: TGTGCCAGCAGCCGCCGCTTGACAGGGGGTACCGGGGAGCTGTTTTTT. Translating it yields CASSRRLTGGTGELFF.